This TCR beta chain was observed in a study of T cell responses to AZD1222 COVID-19 vaccine. Across the study: Some second doses came at about 4 weeks and others at about 12 weeks; these were pooled.

Only in-frame clones appear in the TCRdb table, and some are missing; sequencing was by immunoSEQ multiplex PCR. The table shows about 100,000 clones, with approximately 88% occurring only once. With 4 bases removed from V and 0 bases from J, the gap between germline ends came to 15 bases. The germline V gene has CDR1 LGHDT and CDR2 YNNKEL (reference sequence). The CDR3 has 16 residues. General study findings and limits: The study found vaccine-associated CD4 TCRs spanning spike, dominant at 160-218 and 743-854. All repertoire sampling was performed exclusively after the peak T cell response. Unmutated regions of variants are reportedly targeted by nearly half of spike-specific TCRs.

Regarding this clone: What it binds is unknown.

The chain links TRBV3-1 (or the pseudogene TRBV3-2) to TRBJ1-1; weak D call: TRBD1 (6 bases). This clonotype was obtained from an adult in good health. The specimen was peripheral blood, collected on day 0 of AZD1222 vaccination. CDR3 in amino acids: CASSPVGAGVNTEAFF. The CDR3 nucleotides are TGTGCCAGCAGCCCCGTTGGGGCAGGGGTGAACACTGAAGCTTTCTTT.